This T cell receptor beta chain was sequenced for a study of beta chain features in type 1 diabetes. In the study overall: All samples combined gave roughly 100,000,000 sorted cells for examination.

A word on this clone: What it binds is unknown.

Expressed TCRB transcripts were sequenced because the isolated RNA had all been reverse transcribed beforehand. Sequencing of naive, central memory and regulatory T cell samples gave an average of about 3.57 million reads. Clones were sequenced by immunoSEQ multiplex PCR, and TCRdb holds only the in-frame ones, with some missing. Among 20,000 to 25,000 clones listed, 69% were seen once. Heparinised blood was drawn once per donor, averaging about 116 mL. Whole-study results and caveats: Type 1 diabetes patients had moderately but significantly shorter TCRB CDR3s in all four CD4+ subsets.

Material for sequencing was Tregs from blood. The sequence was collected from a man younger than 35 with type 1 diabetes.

The CDR3 loop is CASSQRQGSYGYTF. CDR3 in DNA: TGTGCCAGCAGCCAAAGACAGGGGAGCTATGGCTACACCTTC. V and J are TRBV14 and TRBJ1-2; 8 bases align to TRBD1. CDR1 and CDR2 (germline): SGHDN, FVKESK. The ends lost 2 bases at V and 4 bases at J; junction bases unmatched: 3. The CDR3 sequence is 14 residues long.